Listed below are T cell receptor beta chains from one sample, sequenced in a study of cytomegalovirus exposure and HLA in healthy donors. The repertoire was sequenced with immunoSEQ multiplex PCR; TCRdb's copy has only in-frame clones and lacks some. The table records around 100,000 clones, more than 75% of them present only once. Sequencing used PBMCs. Receptors originate from a woman aged 18-29 years in good health and CMV-seropositive. The CDR3 runs from the conserved cysteine through the conserved F or W. D genes are given only for firm matches. Part of the rows lack a size; the others show once, few, many or a class for expanded clones.

j_call clone_size d_call v_call cdr3_nt cdr3_aa
TRBJ2-1 few TRBD2 TRBV18 TGTGCCAGCTCACCTTCCCTCTCCCGGGAGGAATACAATGAGCAGTTCTTC CASSPSLSREEYNEQFF
TRBJ1-4 - - TRBV5-1 TGCGCCAGCAGCTTGGGTGGCAGGGCAGAAAAACTGTTTTTT CASSLGGRAEKLFF
TRBJ2-3 - - TRBV9 TGTGCCAGCAGCGTAGTTGAGGAAACCCCGCAGTATTTT CASSVVEETPQYF
TRBJ2-1 - TRBD2 TRBV4-2 TGTGCCAGCAGCCAAGAGCCTCTTCCTAGCGGGGGCCCACGAGAGCAGTTCTTC CASSQEPLPSGGPREQFF
TRBJ2-1 once - TRBV2 TGTGCCAGCAGTGGTACAGCCGCCGGGAGTGAGCAGTTCTTC CASSGTAAGSEQFF
TRBJ2-1 - - TRBV11-2 TGTGCCAGCAGCTTAGGTTTAGCGAATGAGCAGTTCTTC CASSLGLANEQFF
TRBJ2-7 - - TRBV5-4 TGTGCCAGCAGTAACTCCCCCTCCTACGAGCAGTACTTC CASSNSPSYEQYF
TRBJ2-7 - TRBD1 TRBV7-8 TGTGCCAGCAGCTTAGCGGTGATAGGGGGCGCAGACGAGCAGTACTTC CASSLAVIGGADEQYF
TRBJ2-1 - - TRBV7-2 TGTGCCAGCAGCTCCTCCTCCTACAATGAGCAGTTCTTC CASSSSSYNEQFF
TRBJ2-1 - TRBD2 TRBV28 TGTGCCAGCCTAACGGGAGCGGGAGCGCAGAATGAGCAGTTCTTC CASLTGAGAQNEQFF
TRBJ1-3 - - TRBV4-2 TGTGCCAGCAGCCAAGACTCCGCCAGGGCCGGAAACACCATATATTTT CASSQDSARAGNTIYF
TRBJ2-1 - TRBD2 TRBV13 TGTGCCAGCAGCTTACTAGCGGGAGACTATGAGCAGTTCTTC CASSLLAGDYEQFF
TRBJ2-1 - - TRBV7-3 TGTGCCAGCAGCTCCAGGCAGGGTGAGCAGTTCTTC CASSSRQGEQFF
TRBJ1-2 - - TRBV9 TGTGCCAGCAGCCCGGGACAAAACTATGGCTACACCTTC CASSPGQNYGYTF
TRBJ2-7 - - TRBV6-1 TGTGCCAGCAGAAGGAGTTTCTACGAGCAGTACTTC CASRRSFYEQYF
TRBJ2-5 - TRBD2 TRBV4-1 TGCGCCAGCAGCCAAGCCCTCCTTTTAGCGGGGGGGAAAGAGACCCAGTACTTC CASSQALLLAGGKETQYF
TRBJ2-7 - TRBD2 TRBV5-1 TGCGCCAGCAGCTGGGGACTAGCGAACGAGCAGTACTTC CASSWGLANEQYF
TRBJ2-5 medium-sized TRBD1 TRBV28 TGTGCCAGCAGTGGGACAGGGGGTCTGGAGACCCAGTACTTC CASSGTGGLETQYF
TRBJ2-4 - TRBD1 TRBV29-1 TGCAGCGTTGGGGGGGGACAGGGGGGAAACATTCAGTACTTC CSVGGGQGGNIQYF
TRBJ2-7 - TRBD2 TRBV5-1 TGCGCCAGCAGCTTGGGACTAGCGGGCCCCCTCTCCTACGAGCAGTACTTC CASSLGLAGPLSYEQYF
TRBJ2-3 - - TRBV20-1 TGCAGTGTTGTACTCACAGATACGCAGTATTTT CSVVLTDTQYF
TRBJ1-5 few TRBD1 TRBV6-6 TGTGCCAGCAGCTTAGACAGGGGACGCAATCAGCCCCAGCATTTT CASSLDRGRNQPQHF
TRBJ1-2 - - TRBV6-1 TGTGCCAGCACCGGGACATGGGGGGGCTACACCTTC CASTGTWGGYTF
TRBJ2-5 - TRBD1 TRBV27 TGTGCCAGCAGTTTATGGGGGACAGGGATTTTGGAGACCCAGTACTTC CASSLWGTGILETQYF
TRBJ1-1 - - TRBV7-6 TGTGCCAGCAGCCGCGGACAGAAGAACACTGAAGCTTTCTTT CASSRGQKNTEAFF
TRBJ2-1 - - TRBV7-9 TGTGCCAGCAGCTTAGGCGGGGGCATCAATGAGCAGTTCTTC CASSLGGGINEQFF
TRBJ2-1 - TRBD2 TRBV6-1 TGTGCCAGCAGTGGGACTAGCGGGGGTAGTTACAATGAGCAGTTCTTC CASSGTSGGSYNEQFF
TRBJ1-1 few TRBD1 TRBV2 TGTGCCAGCAGTGTGACAGGGGGCGATACTGAAGCTTTCTTT CASSVTGGDTEAFF
TRBJ1-1 - - TRBV11-3 TGTGCCAGCAGCTTAGCGGGGGGCACTGAAGCTTTCTTT CASSLAGGTEAFF
TRBJ2-7 - - TRBV5-6 TGTGCCAGCAGCTTCGGGTTGCCCTACGAGCAGTACTTC CASSFGLPYEQYF